The table lists the clone carrying this TCR beta chain with a count of one. The sample belongs to a study of T cells in localized non-small cell lung cancer. Method: immunoSEQ multiplex PCR; TCRdb's copy keeps in-frame clones and lacks some. The sample holds 40,000 or so clones, about 85% seen once. Germline V gene data show CDR1 as MNHNS and CDR2 as SASEGT. V gave up 0 bases and J gave up 2 bases, with 7 bases separating them. There are 15 residues in the CDR3. This TCR was recovered from a woman between 35 and 70 years old with stage II squamous cell lung carcinoma. V gene TRBV6-1 combines with J gene TRBJ2-2; D is uncertain. The sequencing used PBMCs, collected before any cancer treatment. The CDR3 nucleotides read TGTGCCAGCAGTGAAGCTCAACTTAACACCGGGGAGCTGTTTTTT. Amino acid sequence: CASSEAQLNTGELFF.